Here is one TCR beta chain with its context. Germline CDR1 reads SGHDT; CDR2 reads YYEEEE. Trimming cost V 4 bases and J 10 bases, with 21 bases left between them. The CDR3 is made up of 15 amino acids. Original handling: From reference gene primer amplification, estimates of nucleated cell counts were derived. Generated by immunoSEQ multiplex PCR, the TCRdb table keeps only in-frame clones and is missing some. V, J and clone size derive from that table, while D and trimming were established from the DNA sequence. The table lists 30,000 to 45,000 clones, roughly 78% of them singletons. These data originate in a study of blood T cell repertoires in COVID-19. Study as a whole: COVID-19 samples collected from the United States, Italy and Spain covered acute and convalescent phases.

This chain connects TRBV5-6 to TRBJ2-1, with TRBD2 as a possible D gene (6 bases). This sequence originates from a man in his sixties with acute or convalescent COVID-19. Sequencing used peripheral blood. DNA for the CDR3: TGTGCCAGCAGCCAAGAAAAACTAGCCAAGCGGGAGCAGTTCTTC. It is translated as CASSQEKLAKREQFF.